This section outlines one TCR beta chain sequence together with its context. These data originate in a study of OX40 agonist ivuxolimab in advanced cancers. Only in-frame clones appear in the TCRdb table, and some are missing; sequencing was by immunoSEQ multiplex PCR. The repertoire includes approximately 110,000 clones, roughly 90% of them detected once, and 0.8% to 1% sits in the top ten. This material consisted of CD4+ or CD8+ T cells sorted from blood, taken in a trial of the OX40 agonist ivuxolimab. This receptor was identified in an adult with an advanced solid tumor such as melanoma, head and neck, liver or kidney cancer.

The DNA for the CDR3 is TGTGCCAGCAGCCAAGGGACTAGCGGGGGGGGCACAGATACGCAGTATTTT. The encoded protein is CASSQGTSGGGTDTQYF. The chain links TRBV4-2 to TRBJ2-3; 15 bases agree with TRBD2. CDR3 length: 17 amino acids. The V gene's germline CDR1 is LGHNA and CDR2 YNFKEQ. V was pared by 1 base and J by 1 base, with 0 bases of the junction left unmatched.